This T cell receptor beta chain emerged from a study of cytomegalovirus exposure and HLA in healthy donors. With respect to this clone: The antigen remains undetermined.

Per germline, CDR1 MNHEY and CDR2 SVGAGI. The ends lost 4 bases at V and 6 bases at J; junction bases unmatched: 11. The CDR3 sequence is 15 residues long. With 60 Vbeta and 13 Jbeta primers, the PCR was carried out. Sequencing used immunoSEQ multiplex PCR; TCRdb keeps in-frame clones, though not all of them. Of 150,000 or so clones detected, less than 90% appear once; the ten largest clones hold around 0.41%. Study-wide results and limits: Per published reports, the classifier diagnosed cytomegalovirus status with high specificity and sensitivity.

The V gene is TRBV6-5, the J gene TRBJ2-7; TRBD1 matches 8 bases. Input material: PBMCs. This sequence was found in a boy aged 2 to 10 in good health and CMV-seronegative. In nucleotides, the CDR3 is TGTGCCAGCAGTTCATCTTGGACAGGGAACGGCGAGCAGTACTTC. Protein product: CASSSSWTGNGEQYF.